A single T cell receptor beta chain is shown here with its context. Antigen specificity is unknown. These data originate in a study of spatial heterogeneity in lung cancer. Background on the study: Available follow-up PBMC samples, collected a median of roughly 2 years post-resection, were sequenced. There were, on average, more than ten raw-read appearances for each unique TCR and UMI combination.

Germline CDR1 MNHEY, CDR2 SVGEGT. V lost 7 bases, J lost 4 bases, and 9 bases stayed unmatched. CDR3 length: 14 residues. Time point defined: blood at routine non-recurrence follow-up after resection. Whole RNA from tumor, nontumor lung or frozen PBMC was sequenced unsorted. Findings and caveats of the study: The appearance of ubiquitous expanded tumor TCRs in blood was greater at resection than follow-up.

Every individual TCR cDNA molecule carried its own unique molecular identifier, which allowed correction of PCR and sequencing errors. TCRdb fed the 5' RACE reads into MiXCR, producing one record per CDR3 protein. Among fewer than 30,000 distinct CDR3 sequences listed, approximately 6% were seen once. J is TRBJ2-7 and V is TRBV6-2 or TRBV6-3, with TRBD1 identical over 8 bases. The sequences come from PBMCs, collected at follow-up. The source is a male donor with early-stage non-small cell lung cancer. The CDR3 DNA sequence: TGTGCCAGCAACCCGGGGACAGGCGATTACGAGCAGTACTTC. Protein sequence: CASNPGTGDYEQYF.